This TCR beta chain was recorded in a study of naive and memory T cell subsets. Study-wide results and caveats: Especially in CD8 cells, naive repertoires contained a few larger clonotypes, possibly CD45RA-re-expressing memory cells. TCR counts from RNA may reflect activation-linked expression changes.

This clonotype was counted ten times or more. Its antigen is as yet unknown. This CDR3 comprises 14 residues. V dropped 5 bases and J dropped 3 bases, with 14 bases sitting between them. An equimolar mix of two oligonucleotides served as the beta constant-region primer for TRBC1 and TRBC2. The ligated cDNA underwent four PCR rounds using SP2 and nested alpha and beta constant-region primers. An oligonucleotide with the SP2 primer and a 12-nucleotide UMI was ligated to the cDNA 3' end. Each CDR3 protein is one row after TCRdb ran MiXCR on the UMI-ligation and nested PCR reads. The table has approximately 140,000 distinct CDR3 sequences, about 23% seen once; the top ten hold 0.11%. Four subsets defined by CD45RA and CD27 were sorted after CD3, CD4, CD8 and live/dead staining.

The chain carries TRBV12-3 or TRBV12-4 and TRBJ2-7, with D maybe TRBD2 (5 bases). The receptor's source is a human donor in good health. Material for sequencing was naive CD4+ T cells from blood. The CDR3 spells CASSVPGTGYEQYF. CDR3 DNA sequence: TGTGCCAGCAGTGTACCGGGAACTGGCTACGAGCAGTACTTC.